The 5 T cell receptor beta chains given below trace back to one sample, sequenced in a study of T-cell memory formation after mild COVID-19 (dated by TCRdb to the early 2020s). Library preparation was by 5' RACE. The sequencing machine was an Illumina NovaSeq 6000. In-frame beta chains were kept once TCRdb had trimmed the public reads at Q25 with fastp and called clones with MiXCR. Rows merge per CDR3 protein into single entries with the most common DNA and genes. This sample lists some 120,000 distinct CDR3 sequences; approximately 6.3% were detected once. Of the sample, 2% to 2.5% falls within the top ten clones. The sequenced material came from PBMCs or a T cell subset sorted from them (not recorded which). The receptors originated from an adult woman who had mild COVID-19 (a few samples of this study predate the infection). The sample titles of this study are shuffled in the database, so cell type and time point are left out; the donor was told from shared clones.

This clonotype has more than one count but fewer than ten. This chain uses TRBV20-1 with TRBJ2-1, with TRBD2 matching 9 bases. The length of the CDR3 is 14 residues. Germline V CDR1 and CDR2: DFQATT, SNEGSKA (reference sequence). The trim removed 6 bases at V and 0 bases at J, leaving 3 bases unmatched. The CDR3 is CSARAGGSYNEQFF. The CDR3 DNA reads TGCAGTGCCCGAGCGGGGGGCTCCTACAATGAGCAGTTCTTC.

The count of this clonotype is one. The chain joins TRBV7-2 to TRBJ2-7; the D call may be TRBD1 or TRBD2 (5 bases each). The CDR3 contains 15 residues. Germline V gene lookup returns CDR1 SGHTA and CDR2 FQGNSA. Trimming left V 1 base short and J 0 bases short, with 10 bases between. CDR3 nucleotide sequence: TGTGCCAGCAGCTTAGGAGGGGATAGCTCCTACGAGCAGTACTTC. Residues: CASSLGGDSSYEQYF.

A few counts support this clonotype. The rearrangement joins TRBV20-1 to TRBJ1-2; possible D gene TRBD1, 6 bases. This CDR3 contains 16 residues. Germline CDR1 DFQATT, CDR2 SNEGSKA (reference sequence). The V end lost 0 bases, the J end lost 2 bases, and 16 bases lay between the germline ends. The CDR3 here is CSAREAVGGANYGYTF. CDR3 coding DNA: TGCAGTGCTAGAGAGGCAGTTGGGGGCGCCAACTATGGCTACACCTTC.

This clonotype was recorded a few times. The gene calls are TRBV24-1 and TRBJ2-7; D uncertain. CDR3 length equals 11 residues. V lost 5 bases to trimming and J lost 3 bases, with 4 bases between them. Germline values: CDR1 KGHDR, CDR2 SFDVKD. CDR3 nucleotides: TGTGCCACCAGTGGTGGCTACGAGCAGTACTTC. Encoded protein: CATSGGYEQYF.

This clonotype was seen many times. An end of the junction does not agree with germline; a read error may underlie this. The rearrangement uses TRBV11-2 and TRBJ2-1, with TRBD2 identical over 13 bases. The CDR3 loop spans 18 amino acids. The germline V gene encodes CDR1 SGHAT and CDR2 FQNNGV. CDR3 protein: CASNLLAGGARSFNEQFF. DNA of the CDR3: TGTGCCAGCAACCTACTAGCGGGAGGGGCCCGCTCCTTCAATGAGCAGTTCTTC.